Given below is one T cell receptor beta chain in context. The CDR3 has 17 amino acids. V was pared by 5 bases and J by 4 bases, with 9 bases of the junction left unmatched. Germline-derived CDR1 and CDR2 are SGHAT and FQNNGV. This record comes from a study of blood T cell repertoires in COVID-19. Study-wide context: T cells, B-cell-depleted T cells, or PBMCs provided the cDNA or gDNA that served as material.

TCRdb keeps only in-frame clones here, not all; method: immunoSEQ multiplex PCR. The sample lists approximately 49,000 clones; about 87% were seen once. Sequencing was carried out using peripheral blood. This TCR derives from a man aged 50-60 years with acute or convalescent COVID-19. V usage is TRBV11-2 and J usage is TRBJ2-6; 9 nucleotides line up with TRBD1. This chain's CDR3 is CASSARTGVLGANVLTF. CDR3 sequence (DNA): TGTGCCAGCAGCGCACGGACAGGGGTATTAGGGGCCAACGTCCTGACTTTC.